This TCR beta chain comes out of a study of identifying expanded T cells in peripheral blood. Study results and caveats: Differentially abundant clones: roughly 1.3 between replicates, 16.4 at approximately 14 days, approximately 19 at four.

Turning to this clone: Its target is unknown. A clone one base away is much larger, so this may be a read error.

Profiling relied on immunoSEQ multiplex PCR, and the TCRdb table lists in-frame clones only, not all of them. Counted here are about 110,000 clones, about 88% occurring once; the ten biggest clones make up more than 6.5%. V gave up 5 bases and J gave up 1 base; unmatched junction bases: 0. CDR1 and CDR2 from the germline V gene are SGHAT and FQNNGV. The CDR3 length is 13 residues. V is TRBV11-2 and J is TRBJ1-2; 8 nucleotides match TRBD1. The clonotype was recovered from a person aged 18 to 70 in good health. Sequenced input: blood. Here the CDR3 DNA reads TGTGCCAGCAGCGGACAGGGTAACTATGGCTACACCTTC. Protein product: CASSGQGNYGYTF.